Sequencing of this T cell receptor (beta chain) was carried out in a study of shared clonotypes between healthy human individuals. Sequencing was at deep level. TCRdb keeps only in-frame clones here, not all; method: immunoSEQ multiplex PCR. The sample shows millions of clones, 85% to 95% of them seen only once. The ends lost 6 bases at V and 1 base at J; junction bases unmatched: 5. Germline V gives CDR1 MDHEN, CDR2 SYDVKM. This CDR3 is 14 amino acids long. The receptor was isolated from a young man in good health. Some clones in this sample may be carry-over from other donors' samples. The chain links TRBV28 to TRBJ2-5; 7 bases line up with TRBD1. Material for sequencing was naive CD4+ T cells from PBMCs. Subset indicated: CD45RA+ positively selected. In DNA form, the CDR3 reads TGTGCCAGCAGCAACTACAGGGGCCAAGAGACCCAGTACTTC. Its translation: CASSNYRGQETQYF.